Here is one T cell receptor (beta chain) with its context. Its antigen is currently unknown. This CDR3 comprises 12 residues. Germline loops: CDR1 SGHTA, CDR2 FQGNSA. V lost 2 bases and J 6 bases, leaving 8 bases between the germline ends. This sample was included in a study of CD4 T cells in relation to SARS-CoV-2 and coronaviruses. Unexposed donor CD4+ T cells date from 2011-2018, before the COVID-19 pandemic. CD4+ T cells were isolated from the cells after around 11 days of culture. Testing used SARS-CoV-2 S/N and four cold-coronavirus spikes on unexposed-donor CD4+ T cells, cells permitting. The data were produced by immunoSEQ multiplex PCR, yet TCRdb's version contains in-frame clones alone and is incomplete. Among roughly 16,000 clones listed, 70% to 85% were seen once.

The chain uses TRBV7-2 and TRBJ2-7; D gene uncertain. The source is a human donor in good health. The specimen was CD4+ T cells from PBMCs, cultured in vitro. DNA for the CDR3: TGTGCCAGCAGCTTACTGGGTCCCGAGCAGTACTTC. Translating gives CASSLLGPEQYF. Filled out from reference TRBV7-2 and TRBJ2-7, the complete variable domain reads GAGVSQSPSNKVTEKGKDVELRCDPISGHTALYWYRQSLGQGLEFLIYFQGNSAPDKSGLPSDRFSAERTGGSVSTLTIQRTQQEDSAVYLCASSLLGPEQYFGPGTRLTVT.